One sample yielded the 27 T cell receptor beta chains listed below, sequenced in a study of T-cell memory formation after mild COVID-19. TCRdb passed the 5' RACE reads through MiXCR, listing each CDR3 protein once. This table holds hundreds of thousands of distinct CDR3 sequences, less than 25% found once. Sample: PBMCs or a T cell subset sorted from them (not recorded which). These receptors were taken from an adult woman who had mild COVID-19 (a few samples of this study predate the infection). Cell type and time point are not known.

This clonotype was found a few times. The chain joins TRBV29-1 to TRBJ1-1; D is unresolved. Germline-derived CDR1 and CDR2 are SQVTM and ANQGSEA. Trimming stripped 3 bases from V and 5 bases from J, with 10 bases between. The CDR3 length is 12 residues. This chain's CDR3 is CSVEGRRTEAFF. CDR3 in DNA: TGCAGCGTTGAGGGTAGGAGGACTGAAGCTTTCTTT.

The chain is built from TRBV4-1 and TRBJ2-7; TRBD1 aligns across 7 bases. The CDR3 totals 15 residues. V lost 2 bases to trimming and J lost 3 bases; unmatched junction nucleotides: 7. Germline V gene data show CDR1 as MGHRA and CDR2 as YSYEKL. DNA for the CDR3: TGCGCCAGCAGCCAATCCGGGACAGAGTTCTACGAGCAGTACTTC. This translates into CASSQSGTEFYEQYF.

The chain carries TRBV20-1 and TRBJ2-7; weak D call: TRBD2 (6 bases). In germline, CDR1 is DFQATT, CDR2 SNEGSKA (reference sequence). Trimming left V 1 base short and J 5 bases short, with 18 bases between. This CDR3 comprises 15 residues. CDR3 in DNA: TGCAGTGCTAGAGCCGGAGGGGCTGGTATCAACGAGCAGTACTTC. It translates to CSARAGGAGINEQYF.

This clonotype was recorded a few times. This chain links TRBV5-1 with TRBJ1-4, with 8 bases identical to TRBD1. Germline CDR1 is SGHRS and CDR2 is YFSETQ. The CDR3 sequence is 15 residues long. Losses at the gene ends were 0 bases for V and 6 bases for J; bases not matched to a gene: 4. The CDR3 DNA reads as TGCGCCAGCAGCTTGGAGCAGGGGGCGCATGAAAAACTGTTTTTT. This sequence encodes CASSLEQGAHEKLFF.

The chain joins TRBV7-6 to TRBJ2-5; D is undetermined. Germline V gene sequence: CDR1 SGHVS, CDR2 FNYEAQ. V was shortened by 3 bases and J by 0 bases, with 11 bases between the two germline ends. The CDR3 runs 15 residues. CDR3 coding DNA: TGTGCCAGCAGCTTGTTGTTCGGGCACCAAGAGACCCAGTACTTC. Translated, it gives CASSLLFGHQETQYF.

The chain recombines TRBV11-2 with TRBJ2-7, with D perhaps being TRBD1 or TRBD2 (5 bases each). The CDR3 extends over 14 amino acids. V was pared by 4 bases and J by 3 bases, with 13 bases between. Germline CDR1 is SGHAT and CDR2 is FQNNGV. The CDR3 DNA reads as TGTGCCAGCAGCTCTCGTTGGGACGGCTACGAGCAGTACTTC. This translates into CASSSRWDGYEQYF.

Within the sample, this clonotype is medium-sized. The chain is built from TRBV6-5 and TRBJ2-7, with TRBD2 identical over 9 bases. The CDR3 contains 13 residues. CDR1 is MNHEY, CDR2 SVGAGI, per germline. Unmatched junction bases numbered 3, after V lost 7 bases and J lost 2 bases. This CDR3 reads CASKLAGPYEQYF. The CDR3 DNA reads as TGTGCCAGCAAACTAGCGGGCCCCTACGAGCAGTACTTC.

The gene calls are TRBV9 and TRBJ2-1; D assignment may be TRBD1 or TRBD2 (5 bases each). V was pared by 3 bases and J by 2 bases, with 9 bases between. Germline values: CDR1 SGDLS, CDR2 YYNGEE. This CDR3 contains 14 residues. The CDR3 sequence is CASSAQGPYNEQFF. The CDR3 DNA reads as TGTGCCAGCAGCGCCCAGGGACCCTACAATGAGCAGTTCTTC.

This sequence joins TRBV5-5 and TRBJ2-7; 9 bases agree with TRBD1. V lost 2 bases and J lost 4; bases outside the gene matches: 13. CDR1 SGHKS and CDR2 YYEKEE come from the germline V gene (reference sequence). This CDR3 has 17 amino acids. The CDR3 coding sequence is TGTGCCAGCAGCTTAGGACCGACAGGGGGAAGTAGGTACGAGCAGTACTTC. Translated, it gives CASSLGPTGGSRYEQYF.

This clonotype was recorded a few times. The CDR3 here is CASSLAGGPSYEQYF. CDR3 nucleotide sequence: TGTGCCAGCAGTTTAGCGGGAGGACCTTCCTACGAGCAGTACTTC. The rearrangement uses TRBV5-4 and TRBJ2-7; 10 nucleotides match TRBD2. CDR1 SGHNT and CDR2 YYREEE come from the germline V gene (reference sequence). This CDR3 contains 15 residues. V trimming: 5 bases; J trimming: 1 base; junction bases outside the gene matches: 6.

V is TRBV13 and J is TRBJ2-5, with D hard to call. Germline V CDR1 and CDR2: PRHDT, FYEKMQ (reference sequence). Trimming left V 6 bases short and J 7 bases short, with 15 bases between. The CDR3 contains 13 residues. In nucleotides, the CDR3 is TGTGCCAGCAGTCTGACCCAGGCCGGGACCCAGTACTTC. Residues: CASSLTQAGTQYF.

The CDR3 sequence is CASSAPVIPGGKAGELFF. The CDR3, as DNA: TGCGCCAGCAGCGCGCCTGTGATCCCGGGAGGGAAAGCCGGGGAGCTGTTTTTT. The chain is built from TRBV5-1 and TRBJ2-2, with 8 positions matching TRBD2. CDR3 size: 18 residues. Germline lookup yields CDR1 SGHRS and CDR2 YFSETQ. Germline trimming cut 4 bases from V and 6 bases from J; bases unmatched to any gene: 17.

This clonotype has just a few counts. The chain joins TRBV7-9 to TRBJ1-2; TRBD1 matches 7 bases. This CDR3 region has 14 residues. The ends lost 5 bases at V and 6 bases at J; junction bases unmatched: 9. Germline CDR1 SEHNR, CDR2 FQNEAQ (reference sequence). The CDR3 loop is CASSVDRVEHGYTF. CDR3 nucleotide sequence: TGTGCCAGCAGCGTCGACAGGGTGGAACATGGCTACACCTTC. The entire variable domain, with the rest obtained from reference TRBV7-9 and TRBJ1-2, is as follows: DTGVSQNPRHKITKRGQNVTFRCDPISEHNRLYWYRQTLGQGPEFLTYFQNEAQLEKSRLLSDRFSAERPKGSFSTLEIQRTEQGDSAMYLCASSVDRVEHGYTFGSGTRLTVV.

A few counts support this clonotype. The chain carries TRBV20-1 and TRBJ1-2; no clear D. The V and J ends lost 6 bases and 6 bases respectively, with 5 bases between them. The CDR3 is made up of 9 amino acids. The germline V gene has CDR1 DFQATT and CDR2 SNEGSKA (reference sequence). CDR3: CSAPDGYTF. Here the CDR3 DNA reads TGCAGTGCCCCCGATGGCTACACCTTC.

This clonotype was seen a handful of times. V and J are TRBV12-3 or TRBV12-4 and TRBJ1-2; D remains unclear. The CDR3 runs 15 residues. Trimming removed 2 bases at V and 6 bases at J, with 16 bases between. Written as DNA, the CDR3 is TGTGCCAGCAGTTTAAGACGGACGCCCCGTAATGGCTACACCTTC. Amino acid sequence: CASSLRRTPRNGYTF.

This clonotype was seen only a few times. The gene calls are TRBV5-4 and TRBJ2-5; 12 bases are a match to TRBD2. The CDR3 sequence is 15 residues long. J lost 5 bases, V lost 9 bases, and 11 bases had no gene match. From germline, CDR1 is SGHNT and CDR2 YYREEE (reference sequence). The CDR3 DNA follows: TGTGCCACCCAGACTAGCGGGGGCCGTCTCGAGACCCAGTACTTC. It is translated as CATQTSGGRLETQYF.

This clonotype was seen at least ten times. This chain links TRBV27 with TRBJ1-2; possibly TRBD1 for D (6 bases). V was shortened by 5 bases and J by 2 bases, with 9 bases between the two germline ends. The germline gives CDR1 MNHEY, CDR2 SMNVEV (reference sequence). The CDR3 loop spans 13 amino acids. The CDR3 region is CASSHRENYGYTF. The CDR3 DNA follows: TGTGCCAGCAGTCACAGGGAGAACTATGGCTACACCTTC.

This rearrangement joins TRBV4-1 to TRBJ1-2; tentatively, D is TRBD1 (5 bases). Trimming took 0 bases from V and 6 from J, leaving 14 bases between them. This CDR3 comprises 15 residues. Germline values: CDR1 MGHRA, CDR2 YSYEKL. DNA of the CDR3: TGCGCCAGCAGCCAAGATCCTGGGGGAGGGAATGGCTACACCTTC. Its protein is CASSQDPGGGNGYTF.

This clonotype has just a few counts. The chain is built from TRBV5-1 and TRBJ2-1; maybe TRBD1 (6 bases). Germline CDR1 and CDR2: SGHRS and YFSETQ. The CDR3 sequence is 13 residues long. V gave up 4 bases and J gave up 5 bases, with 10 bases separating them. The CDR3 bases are TGCGCCAGCAGCCCCAGGGACAACAATGAGCAGTTCTTC. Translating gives CASSPRDNNEQFF.

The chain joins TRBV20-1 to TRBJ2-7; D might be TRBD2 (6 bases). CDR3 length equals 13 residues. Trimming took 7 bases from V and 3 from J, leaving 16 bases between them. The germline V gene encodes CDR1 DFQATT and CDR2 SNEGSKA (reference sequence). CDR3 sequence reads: CSVRVRRGYEQYF. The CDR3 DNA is TGCAGTGTCAGGGTCAGGAGGGGCTACGAGCAGTACTTC.

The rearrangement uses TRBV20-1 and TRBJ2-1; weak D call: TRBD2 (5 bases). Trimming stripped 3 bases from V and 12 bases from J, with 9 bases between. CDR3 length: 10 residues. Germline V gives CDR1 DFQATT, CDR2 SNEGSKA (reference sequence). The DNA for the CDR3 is TGCAGTGCTAGGGATCGGGGGCAGTTCTTC. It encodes CSARDRGQFF.

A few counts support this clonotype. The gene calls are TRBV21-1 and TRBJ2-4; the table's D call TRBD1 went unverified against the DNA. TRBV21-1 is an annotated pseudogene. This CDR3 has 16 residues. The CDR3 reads CASRSERGGPGGIQYF. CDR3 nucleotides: TGTGCCAGCAGGAGTGAGAGAGGAGGTCCTGGGGGCATTCAGTACTTC.

In DNA form, the CDR3 reads TGCGCCAGCAGCTCCACCAGCGGGAGCGTGGGGGAGACCCAGTACTTC. Its translation is CASSSTSGSVGETQYF. The chain has TRBV5-1 and TRBJ2-5, with 8 bases fitting TRBD2. This CDR3 spans 16 amino acids. Germline V lookup: CDR1 SGHRS, CDR2 YFSETQ. Trimming cost V 3 bases and J 5 bases; bases outside gene matches: 12.

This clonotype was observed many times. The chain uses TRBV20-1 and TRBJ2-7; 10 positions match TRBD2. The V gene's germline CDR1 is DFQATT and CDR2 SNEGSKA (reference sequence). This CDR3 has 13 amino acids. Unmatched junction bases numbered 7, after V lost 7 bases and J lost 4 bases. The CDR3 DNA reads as TGCAGTGGATTCTTAGCGGGGGGATACGAGCAGTACTTC. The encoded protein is CSGFLAGGYEQYF.

The CDR3 sequence is CASSADSSYEQYF. The CDR3 coding sequence is TGTGCCAGCAGCGCGGACAGTTCCTACGAGCAGTACTTC. This chain connects TRBV9 to TRBJ2-7, with D perhaps matching TRBD1 (6 bases). Between the trimmed V and J ends, which lost 3 bases and 1 base, there was a span of 8 bases. This CDR3 contains 13 residues. Germline loops: CDR1 SGDLS, CDR2 YYNGEE.

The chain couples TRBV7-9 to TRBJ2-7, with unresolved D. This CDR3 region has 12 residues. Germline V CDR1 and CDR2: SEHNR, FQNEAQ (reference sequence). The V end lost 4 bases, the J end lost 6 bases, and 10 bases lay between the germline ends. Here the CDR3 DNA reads TGTGCCAGCAGCTCCGGGTGGGGCGAGCAGTACTTC. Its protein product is CASSSGWGEQYF.

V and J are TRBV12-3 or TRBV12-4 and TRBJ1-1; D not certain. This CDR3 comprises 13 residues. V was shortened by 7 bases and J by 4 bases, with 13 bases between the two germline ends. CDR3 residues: CASTSQWRTEAFF. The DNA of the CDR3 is TGTGCCAGCACGAGTCAGTGGCGCACTGAAGCTTTCTTT.